Listed below are T cell receptor beta chains from one sample, sequenced in a study of blood T cells in healthy people across ages. A single record per CDR3 protein comes from TCRdb applying MiXCR to the 5' RACE reads. The sample has hundreds of thousands of distinct CDR3 sequences; about 55% are singletons. Sample: blood. The receptors derive from a man aged 80 or over in good health. Each CDR3 is given with its conserved first and last residue. A D gene is named only where the DNA matches it firmly. Size is stated for part of the rows, as once, few or many counts, or as a class when the clone is expanded.

V	J	size	D	DNA	CDR3
TRBV20-1	TRBJ2-5	few	TRBD2	TGCAGTGCTAGTGGCCTAGCGGGGGGGGCAGAGACCCAGTACTTC	CSASGLAGGAETQYF
TRBV11-2	TRBJ2-5	NA	NA	TGTGCCAGCAGCTTAGAGGTGATGGAGACCCAGTACTTC	CASSLEVMETQYF
TRBV2	TRBJ1-2	few	TRBD1	TGTGCCAGCAGTGGGGGCACAGGGGGCTATGGCTACACCTTC	CASSGGTGGYGYTF
TRBV20-1	TRBJ2-7	NA	NA	TGCAGTGCCCCCTCAATAGCGGAGGGAAAATACGAGCAGTACTTC	CSAPSIAEGKYEQYF
TRBV5-1	TRBJ1-6	NA	TRBD1	TGCGCCAGCAGCGGCGGACAGGACTATAATTCACCCCTCCACTTT	CASSGGQDYNSPLHF
TRBV20-1	TRBJ2-3	NA	TRBD2	TGCAGTGCTAGAGGGCTAGCGGGAGGTTTGTCGGGAAGATACGCGTATTTT	CSARGLAGGLSGRYAYF
TRBV5-1	TRBJ1-1	NA	TRBD1	TGCGCCAGTAGCTTTCTGGGAGTCGGACAGGGGACTGAAGCTTTCTTT	CASSFLGVGQGTEAFF
TRBV29-1	TRBJ2-1	few	NA	TGCAGCGGGTGGGACGGGGATACCAATGAGCAGTTCTTC	CSGWDGDTNEQFF
TRBV3-1	TRBJ2-5	NA	TRBD2	TGTGCCAGCAGCCGAGAGAATTCGGGTAGCGGGAGGGGACTTGGGGAGACCCAGTACTTC	CASSRENSGSGRGLGETQYF
TRBV7-2	TRBJ2-3	NA	NA	TGTGCCAGCAGCTTATCGACAGGAGCCTCTAGCACAGATACGCAGTATTTT	CASSLSTGASSTDTQYF
TRBV2	TRBJ2-3	NA	NA	TGTGCCAGCGGTTGGCAGGAGCACAGATACGCGTATTTT	CASGWQEHRYAYF
TRBV20-1	TRBJ1-5	NA	NA	TGCAGTGCTAGAGATTTACGGGGGGGCAATCAGCCCCAGCATTTT	CSARDLRGGNQPQHF
TRBV29-1	TRBJ1-2	NA	TRBD1	TGCAGCGTTTCCCAGACAGGGGGCGTCTATGGCTACACCTTC	CSVSQTGGVYGYTF
TRBV12-3/TRBV12-4	TRBJ2-6	NA	NA	TGTGCCAGCAGCCGACCTCTCTCTGGGGCCAACGTCCTGACTTTC	CASSRPLSGANVLTF
TRBV29-1	TRBJ2-3	NA	NA	TGCAGCGTAGGCGGGAATAGTCACAGATACGCGTATTTT	CSVGGNSHRYAYF
TRBV11-2	TRBJ1-2	NA	NA	TGTGCCAGCAGCTTATCCCTTAGAGCAGGGGCGCATGGCTACACCTTC	CASSLSLRAGAHGYTF
TRBV7-2	TRBJ2-3	NA	NA	TGTGCCAGCAGCTGGGAAATCACAGATACGCAGTATTTT	CASSWEITDTQYF
TRBV29-1	TRBJ2-7	few	TRBD2	TGCAGCGTTAGGGGACTAGCGGGAGGCGAGCAGTACTTC	CSVRGLAGGEQYF
TRBV25-1	TRBJ2-3	NA	TRBD2	TGTGCCAGCAGTGAAACGGGGGGATCGGGCCACAGATACGCGTATTTT	CASSETGGSGHRYAYF
TRBV3-1	TRBJ2-3	few	NA	TGTGCCAGCAGCCAAACAAAGCGGTCCCACAGATACGCGTATTTT	CASSQTKRSHRYAYF
TRBV20-1	TRBJ2-1	NA	NA	TGCAGTGGGTCCGGACGGTCGGGCGATGAGCAGTTCTTC	CSGSGRSGDEQFF
TRBV27	TRBJ2-1	once	TRBD2	TGTGCCAGCAGTCGCGCTAGCGGGGTCTACAATGAGCAGTTCTTC	CASSRASGVYNEQFF
TRBV4-1	TRBJ2-3	NA	TRBD2	TGCGCCAGCAGCCAAGCGCTAGCGGGAGTCAGATACGCGTATTTT	CASSQALAGVRYAYF
TRBV5-1	TRBJ2-1	NA	NA	TGCGCCAGCAGCAAGGGGGGCTACAATGAGCAGTTCTTC	CASSKGGYNEQFF
TRBV20-1	TRBJ2-7	few	TRBD2	TGCAGTCATACAACACCCGGGACTAGAGCTCTTGAGCAGTACTTC	CSHTTPGTRALEQYF
TRBV20-1	TRBJ2-5	once	TRBD1	TGCAGTGCCCGGGGACAGTCGGAGACCCAGTACTTC	CSARGQSETQYF
TRBV6-2/TRBV6-3	TRBJ2-1	few	NA	TGTGCCAGCAGCAACTCCCGATCCTACAATGAGCAGTTCTTC	CASSNSRSYNEQFF
TRBV30	TRBJ2-7	once	NA	TGTGCCTGGAGTGTAAGCCCGGACATACGAGAGCAGTACTTC	CAWSVSPDIREQYF
TRBV5-1	TRBJ2-7	NA	TRBD1	TGCGCCAGCACCCCGGACAGGGGGCGCTACGAGCAGTACTTC	CASTPDRGRYEQYF
TRBV12-5	TRBJ2-6	NA	NA	TGTGCTAGTACCGGCGTATCTGGGGCCAACGTCCTGACTTTC	CASTGVSGANVLTF
TRBV9	TRBJ2-5	NA	NA	TGTGCCAGCAGCGTAGCGGAACAAGAGACCCAGTACTTC	CASSVAEQETQYF
TRBV7-9	TRBJ2-4	few	NA	TGTGCCAGCAGCTTAGGTAGCCTTCGGATTCAGTACTTC	CASSLGSLRIQYF
TRBV10-3	TRBJ2-2	few	NA	TGTGCCACCACCGGGACGTCGAACACCGGGGAGCTGTTTTTT	CATTGTSNTGELFF
TRBV6-5	TRBJ1-2	NA	NA	TGTGCCAGCACCAAAGGATGGCAGGGGAATGGCTACACCTTC	CASTKGWQGNGYTF
TRBV12-3/TRBV12-4	TRBJ2-7	NA	TRBD1	TGTGCCAGCAGTTTACATCGGGACAGGGGTATTATCTACGAGCAGTACTTC	CASSLHRDRGIIYEQYF
TRBV6-6	TRBJ2-7	NA	TRBD2	TGTGCCAGCAGTTACCGACTAGCGGTACAAGTTGGGCAGTACTTC	CASSYRLAVQVGQYF
TRBV29-1	TRBJ2-7	NA	NA	TGCAGCACACAGAGCGGATCCTACGAGCAGTACTTC	CSTQSGSYEQYF
TRBV24-1	TRBJ2-1	NA	TRBD2	TGTGCCACCAGTGAACCTACTAGCGGGAGTGCCCATGAGCAGTTCTTC	CATSEPTSGSAHEQFF
TRBV12-5	TRBJ1-1	NA	NA	TGTGCTAGTGGTTTGTCAACAGGTACTGAAGCTTTCTTT	CASGLSTGTEAFF
TRBV6-5	TRBJ1-5	few	TRBD1	TGTGCCAGCAGCCGGGACAGAGATCAGCCCCAGCATTTT	CASSRDRDQPQHF
TRBV6-1	TRBJ2-1	once	TRBD2	TGTGCCAGCAAATCGGGAGGGAACTACAATGAGCAGTTCTTC	CASKSGGNYNEQFF
TRBV7-3	TRBJ2-3	few	NA	TGTGCCAGCAGCCGGGATGGGGGGCTGGTGGATACGCAGTATTTT	CASSRDGGLVDTQYF
TRBV5-1	TRBJ2-7	few	NA	TGCGCCAGCAGCTTGGAGGGGAGGGGGCTCACCTACGAGCAGTACTTC	CASSLEGRGLTYEQYF
TRBV29-1	TRBJ2-5	many	NA	TGCAGCGTTTATGGCGCCGGAGAGACCCAGTACTTC	CSVYGAGETQYF